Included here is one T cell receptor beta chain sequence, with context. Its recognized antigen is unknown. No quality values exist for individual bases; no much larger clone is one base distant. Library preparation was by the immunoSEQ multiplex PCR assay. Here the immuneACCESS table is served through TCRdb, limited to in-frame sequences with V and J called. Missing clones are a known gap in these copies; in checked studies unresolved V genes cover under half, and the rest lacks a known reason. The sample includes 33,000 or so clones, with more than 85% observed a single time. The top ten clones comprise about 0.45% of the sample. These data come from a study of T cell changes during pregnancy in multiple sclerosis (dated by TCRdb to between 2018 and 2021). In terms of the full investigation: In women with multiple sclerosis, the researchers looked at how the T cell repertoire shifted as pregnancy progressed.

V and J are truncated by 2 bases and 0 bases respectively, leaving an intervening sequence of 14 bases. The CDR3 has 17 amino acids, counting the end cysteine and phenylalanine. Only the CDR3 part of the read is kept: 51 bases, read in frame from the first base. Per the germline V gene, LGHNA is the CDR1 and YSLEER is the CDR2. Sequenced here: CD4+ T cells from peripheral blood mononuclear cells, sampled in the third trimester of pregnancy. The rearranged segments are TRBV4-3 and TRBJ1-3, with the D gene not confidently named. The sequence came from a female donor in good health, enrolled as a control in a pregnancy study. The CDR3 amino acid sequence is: CASSQSRLTSSGNTIYF. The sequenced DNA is TGCGCCAGCAGCCAAAGTCGACTTACCTCCTCTGGAAACACCATATATTTT.